This T cell receptor beta chain was observed in a study of cytomegalovirus exposure and HLA in healthy donors. Use of 60 Vbeta and 13 Jbeta primers characterized the PCR. Method: immunoSEQ multiplex PCR; TCRdb's copy keeps in-frame clones and lacks some. The table has about 160,000 clones, 60% to 85% seen once. The CDR3 extends over 15 amino acids. Germline CDR1 and CDR2: SNHLY and FYNNEI. J was trimmed by 9 bases and V by 5 bases; bases with no gene match: 14. Notes on this clone: Other DNA variants within this sample encode the same CDR3.

The source material was PBMCs. V is TRBV2 and J is TRBJ2-7; 9 bases align to TRBD1. This TCR was sampled from a woman between 25 and 40 years old in good health and CMV-seronegative. The CDR3: CASSPNYGTGNRQYF. Written as DNA, the CDR3 is TGTGCCAGCAGTCCCAATTATGGGACAGGGAACCGGCAGTACTTC.